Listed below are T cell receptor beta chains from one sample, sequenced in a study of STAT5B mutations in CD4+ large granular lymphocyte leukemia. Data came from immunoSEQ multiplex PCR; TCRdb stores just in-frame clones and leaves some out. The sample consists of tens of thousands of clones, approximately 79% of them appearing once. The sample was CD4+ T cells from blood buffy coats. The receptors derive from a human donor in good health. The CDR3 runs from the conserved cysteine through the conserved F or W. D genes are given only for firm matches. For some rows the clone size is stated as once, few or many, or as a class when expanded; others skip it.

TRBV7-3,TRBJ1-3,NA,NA,TGTGCCAGCAGTCGTGGGGCGGACTCTGGAAACACCATATATTTT,CASSRGADSGNTIYF
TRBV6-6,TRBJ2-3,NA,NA,TGTGCCACCACCCCCCGGCCTACAGATACGCAGTATTTT,CATTPRPTDTQYF
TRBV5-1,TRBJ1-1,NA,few,TGCGCCAGCAGCTTCATGATGAACACTGAAGCTTTCTTT,CASSFMMNTEAFF
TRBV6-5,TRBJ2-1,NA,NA,TGTGCCAGCAGTTTGGGCGGGGGCCCTCTGGATGAGCAGTTCTTC,CASSLGGGPLDEQFF
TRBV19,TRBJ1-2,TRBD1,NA,TGTGCCAGTGGGGGGACAGGGATCTTATATGGCTACACCTTC,CASGGTGILYGYTF
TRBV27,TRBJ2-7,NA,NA,TGTGCCAGCAAGTGGACGGCTGGGAACGAGCAGTACTTC,CASKWTAGNEQYF
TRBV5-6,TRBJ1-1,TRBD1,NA,TGTGCCAGCAGCTCCCAACTCTTCGGGACAGGGGAGACTGAAGCTTTCTTT,CASSSQLFGTGETEAFF
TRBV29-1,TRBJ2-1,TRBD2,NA,TGCAGCGTTGACGAGGCGGGAGGGTACAATGAGCAGTTCTTC,CSVDEAGGYNEQFF
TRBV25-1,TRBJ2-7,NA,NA,TGTGCCAGCAGCCCCGGGACCGTCATTTACGAGCAGTACTTC,CASSPGTVIYEQYF
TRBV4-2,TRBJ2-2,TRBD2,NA,TGTGCCAGCAGCCAAGAATCTATGACTAGCGGGGGGGCCACCGGGGAGCTGTTTTTT,CASSQESMTSGGATGELFF
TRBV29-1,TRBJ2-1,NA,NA,TGCAGCGTTAGTTACCTCCCTGGGGAGGGGGTATACAATGAGCAGTTCTTC,CSVSYLPGEGVYNEQFF
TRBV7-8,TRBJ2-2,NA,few,TGTGCCAGCAGCTTCGCCGGGGAGCTGTTTTTT,CASSFAGELFF
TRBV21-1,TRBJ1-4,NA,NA,TGTGCCAGCAGGGGGGCAACTAATGAAAAACTGTTTTTT,CASRGATNEKLFF
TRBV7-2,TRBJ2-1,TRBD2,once,TGTGCCAGCAGCTTATTTTCGGGAGGTGTGGGCAATGAGCAGTTCTTC,CASSLFSGGVGNEQFF
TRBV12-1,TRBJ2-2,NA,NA,TGTGCCAGCAGCTCCTACAGGGTGGGGGAGCTGTTTTTT,CASSSYRVGELFF
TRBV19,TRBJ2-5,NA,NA,TGTGCCAGTAGTTCCGGACAGCCCCCTATGGCCCAGTACTTC,CASSSGQPPMAQYF
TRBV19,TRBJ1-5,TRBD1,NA,TGTGCCAGTAGTACCCTAACAGGGGGCGCATCGACCCAGCATTTT,CASSTLTGGASTQHF
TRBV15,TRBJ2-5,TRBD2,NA,TGTGCCACCAGCAGAGCCGGGACTAGCTTTGGGGAGACCCAGTACTTC,CATSRAGTSFGETQYF
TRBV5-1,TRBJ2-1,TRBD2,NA,TGCGCCAGCAGCTTGGTGACTAGCGGGAGGTCCTACAATGAGCAGTTCTTC,CASSLVTSGRSYNEQFF
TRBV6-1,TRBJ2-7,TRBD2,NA,TGTGCCAGCAGTGTTTATGGACTAGCGGTATCCTACGAGCAGTACTTC,CASSVYGLAVSYEQYF
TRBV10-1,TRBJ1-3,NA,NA,TGCGCCAGCAGTGAAGGGAGGGAGGGAAACACCATATATTTT,CASSEGREGNTIYF
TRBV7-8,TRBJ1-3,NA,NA,TGTGCCAGCAGCTCTCGGGTTCACTCTGGAAACACCATATATTTT,CASSSRVHSGNTIYF
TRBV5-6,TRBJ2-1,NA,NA,TGTGCCAGCAGCTACCTAGACAGGATAGTCGATGAGCAGTTCTTC,CASSYLDRIVDEQFF
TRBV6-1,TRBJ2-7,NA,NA,TGTGCCAGCAGTGCCTTGGGGGACGAGCAGTACTTC,CASSALGDEQYF
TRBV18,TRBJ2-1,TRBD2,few,TGTGCCAGCTCACCCCCAGCTGCGGGAGGGCCGAATGAGCAGTTCTTC,CASSPPAAGGPNEQFF
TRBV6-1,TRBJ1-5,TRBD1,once,TGTGCCAGCAGGGGACAGGGGGCGCAGCCCCAGCATTTT,CASRGQGAQPQHF
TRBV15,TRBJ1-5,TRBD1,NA,TGTGCCACCAGCAGTGGGGACAGGGGCAATCAGCCCCAGCATTTT,CATSSGDRGNQPQHF
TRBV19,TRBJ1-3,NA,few,TGTGCCAGTAGTGTCCGGCCAACTGGAAACACCATATATTTT,CASSVRPTGNTIYF
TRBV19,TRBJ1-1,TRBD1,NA,TGTGCCAGTACCCCCCGACAGGGAGCTGAAGCTTTCTTT,CASTPRQGAEAFF
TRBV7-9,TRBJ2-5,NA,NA,TGTGCCAGCAGCCGATCCGACAGATACCAAGAGACCCAGTACTTC,CASSRSDRYQETQYF
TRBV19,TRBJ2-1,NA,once,TGTGCCAGTAGTACCCTGGCTGACAATGAGCAGTTCTTC,CASSTLADNEQFF
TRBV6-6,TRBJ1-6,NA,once,TGTGCCAGCAGGGGGGGGGATTCACCCCTCCACTTT,CASRGGDSPLHF
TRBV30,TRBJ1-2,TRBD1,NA,TGTGCCTGGAGCTTCGCCAGGGGGTATGGCTACACCTTC,CAWSFARGYGYTF
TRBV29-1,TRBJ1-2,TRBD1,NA,TGCAGCGTTGAGGGATTTAGGGGGCTGGATGGCTACACCTTC,CSVEGFRGLDGYTF
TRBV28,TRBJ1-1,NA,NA,TGTGCCGTCCGTAGGGGGGGTTGGGACACTGAAGCTTTCTTT,CAVRRGGWDTEAFF
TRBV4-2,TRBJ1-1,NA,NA,TGTGCCAGCAGGTCTGCAGGGGCCGCTGAAGCTTTCTTT,CASRSAGAAEAFF
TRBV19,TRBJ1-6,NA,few,TGTGCCAGTTCCCCCGAAGGTCGGGGAAGTTCACCCCTCCACTTT,CASSPEGRGSSPLHF
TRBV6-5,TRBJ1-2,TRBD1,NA,TGTGCCAGCAACCCCTTATTCGGACAGGGAGGTGGCTACACCTTC,CASNPLFGQGGGYTF
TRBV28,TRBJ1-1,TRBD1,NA,TGTGCCAGCAGTTCCACTGCGGACAGGGGGCGAAAAGGAGCTTTCTTT,CASSSTADRGRKGAFF
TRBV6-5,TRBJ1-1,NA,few,TGTGCCAGCAAAAGGGGTACGAACACTGAAGCTTTCTTT,CASKRGTNTEAFF
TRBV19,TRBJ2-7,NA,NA,TGTGCCACCGGGGACCCGAGCTCCTACGAGCAGTACTTC,CATGDPSSYEQYF
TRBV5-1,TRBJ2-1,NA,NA,TGCGCCAGCAGCTCGTACGGGGTAGGGTGGGGAAATGAGCAGTTCTTC,CASSSYGVGWGNEQFF
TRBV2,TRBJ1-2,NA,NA,TGTGCCAGCAGGGGGGGGTGGGATGGCTACACCTTC,CASRGGWDGYTF
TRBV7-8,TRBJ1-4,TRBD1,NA,TGTGCCAGCAGCCCCGGGACAGGGGGCACCCGGCATGAAAAACTGTTTTTT,CASSPGTGGTRHEKLFF
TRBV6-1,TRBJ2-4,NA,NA,TGTGCCAGCAGTGAAAGGGGACGCCAAAACATTCAGTACTTC,CASSERGRQNIQYF
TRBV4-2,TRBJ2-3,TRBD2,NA,TGTGCCAGCAGCCAAGATTCCCCGGGACTAGCGGGAGGCCGGGATACGCAGTATTTT,CASSQDSPGLAGGRDTQYF
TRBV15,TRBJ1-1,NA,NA,TGTGCCACCAGCAGAGCTCCAAGGGGCACTGAAGCTTTCTTT,CATSRAPRGTEAFF
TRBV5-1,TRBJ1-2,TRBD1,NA,TGCGCCAGCAGCCGGGACCCAGGGACAGGGTATGGCTACACCTTC,CASSRDPGTGYGYTF
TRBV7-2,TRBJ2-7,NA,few,TGTGCCAGCAGCTTAGTTACAGTCGGGGAGCAGTACTTC,CASSLVTVGEQYF
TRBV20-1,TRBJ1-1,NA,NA,TGCAGTGCTAACACTGAAGCTTTCTTT,CSANTEAFF
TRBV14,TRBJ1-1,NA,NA,TGTGCCAGCAGCCCCCAGAGGAACACTGAAGCTTTCTTT,CASSPQRNTEAFF
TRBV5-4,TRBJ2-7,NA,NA,TGTGCCAGCAGCTTGGGACGGCAGTTCCCCGAGCAGTACTTC,CASSLGRQFPEQYF
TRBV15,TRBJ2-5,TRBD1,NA,TGTGCCACCAGCGGCGTGTCGGCAGGGGGAAGAACCCAGTACTTC,CATSGVSAGGRTQYF
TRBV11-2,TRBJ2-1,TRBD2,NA,TGTGCCAGCAGCTTAGTGTTAGCGGGGTACAATGAGCAGTTCTTC,CASSLVLAGYNEQFF
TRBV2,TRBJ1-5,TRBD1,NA,TGTGCCAGTGACGGGGGGGTCCGACAGGGGCCCCAGCCCCAGCATTTT,CASDGGVRQGPQPQHF